The entry that follows covers one TCR beta chain sequence. The antigen is unknown. Clones were sequenced by immunoSEQ multiplex PCR, and TCRdb holds only the in-frame ones, with some missing. The top ten clones hold approximately 10% of a sample with about 26,000 clones, approximately 64% of them seen once. The sample originates from a study of PD-1 blockade in classical Hodgkin lymphoma. Study-wide results and limits: TCR diversity rose significantly by C4D1 in CD4+ but not CD8+ cells.

Each of the patients experienced relapse following autologous stem cell transplantation, and their brentuximab vedotin exposure differed. J was trimmed by 0 bases and V by 4 bases; bases with no gene match: 3. The V gene's germline CDR1 is SQVTM and CDR2 ANQGSEA. The CDR3 is 14 amino acids. This sequence was found in a human donor with classical Hodgkin lymphoma. The sequenced sample was peripheral blood mononuclear cells (PBMCs), obtained before the second cycle of nivolumab. The rearrangement joins TRBV29-1 to TRBJ2-3; TRBD2 matches 8 bases. This chain's CDR3 is CSVGERESTDTQYF. The CDR3 nucleotides are TGCAGCGTTGGGGAGCGGGAGAGCACAGATACGCAGTATTTT.